This TCR beta chain is from a study of post-analysis software for immune sequencing data. Points on this clonotype: Its specificity is not known.

Germline assignment: CDR1 SGHAT and CDR2 FQNNGV. The CDR3 contains 15 residues. Study observations and caveats: Diversity measured as normalized Chao1 was significantly lower in multiple sclerosis patients than in controls. When the samples were clustered directly with F measure, those that had been prepared in the same batch showed strong co-clustering. Patients carried roughly five TRBV segments more frequently than controls did, and TRBV5-6, TRBV5-1 and TRBV20-1 were among them.

cDNA libraries of TCR beta carried unique molecular identifiers. Some 500,000 cDNA molecules were obtained per 1 to 10 million input T cells. TCRdb independently ran MiXCR on the PCR reads; one entry per CDR3 protein. This table holds hundreds of thousands of distinct CDR3 sequences, 55% to 60% found once. The V gene is TRBV11-2, the J gene TRBJ2-5, with D unclear. The DNA end lines up better with TRBJ2-7; the J call may be wrong. This receptor was taken from a girl aged 2 to 10 with multiple sclerosis. The sample consisted of blood. CDR3: CASSLLWTATYEQYF. CDR3 bases: TGTGCCAGCAGCTTACTTTGGACGGCAACCTACGAGCAGTACTTC.